Described below is a single T cell receptor beta chain sequence and its context. The antigen is not known. This specimen comes from a study of post-analysis software for immune sequencing data. Germline CDR1 SGHDN, CDR2 FVKESK. The germline V and J ends were trimmed by 0 bases and 4 bases, with 13 bases remaining between them. The CDR3 loop spans 16 amino acids. Study findings and constraints: Batch-mates among the samples co-clustered strongly by F measure. Significantly lower normalized Chao1 diversity was seen in multiple sclerosis patients than in controls. Patients showed TRBV5-6, TRBV5-1 and TRBV20-1 among roughly 5 TRBV segments more frequent than in controls.

Libraries were made from TCR beta cDNA, and they carried unique molecular identifiers. From the PCR reads, TCRdb called clonotypes with MiXCR, one entry per CDR3 protein. Among under 900,000 distinct CDR3 sequences listed, roughly 50% were seen once. The V gene is TRBV14, the J gene TRBJ2-1; tentatively, D is TRBD2 (6 bases). Source material: blood. The source is a girl between 10 and 17 years old with multiple sclerosis. Here the CDR3 reads CASSQDLRDWYNEQFF. Here the CDR3 DNA reads TGTGCCAGCAGCCAAGATCTCCGGGACTGGTACAATGAGCAGTTCTTC.